Below are 9 T cell receptor beta chains sequenced from a single sample in a study of blood T cell repertoires in COVID-19. Only in-frame clones appear in the TCRdb table, and some are missing; sequencing was by immunoSEQ multiplex PCR. The table has some 360,000 clones, approximately 90% seen once. Sequenced: peripheral blood. The receptors derive from a woman in her fifties or sixties with COVID-19, enrolled during active disease.

This sequence joins TRBV6-1 and TRBJ1-6; the match to TRBD1 covers 8 bases. The CDR3 has 13 residues. V shed 3 bases, J shed 11 bases, and the junction held 3 bases outside the gene matches. The germline V gene encodes CDR1 MNHNS and CDR2 SASEGT. CDR3 sequence reads: CASSEDRVTPLHF. In DNA, the CDR3 is TGTGCCAGCAGTGAGGACAGGGTTACACCCCTCCACTTT.

V is TRBV7-9 and J is TRBJ1-2; D remains ambiguous. The CDR3 covers 14 residues. Looked up from germline, CDR1 is SEHNR and CDR2 is FQNEAQ (reference sequence). Trimming pared 2 bases from V and 6 bases from J, leaving 13 bases between. In DNA form, the CDR3 reads TGTGCCAGCAGCTTACGGGGAGACTATGATGGCTACACCTTC. It encodes CASSLRGDYDGYTF.

This clone was seen a few times. The J gene is TRBJ1-1, the V gene TRBV28; no clear D gene. CDR1 and CDR2 from the germline V gene are MDHEN and SYDVKM. V was shortened by 3 bases and J by 6 bases, with 8 bases between the two germline ends. There are 12 residues in the CDR3. The CDR3 nucleotides are TGTGCCAGCAGTTTGGTCACAGCTGAAGCTTTCTTT. It is translated as CASSLVTAEAFF.

The V and J genes are TRBV7-8 and TRBJ2-7; the match to TRBD1 covers 7 bases. The CDR3 length is 15 residues. Germline V gives CDR1 SGHVS, CDR2 FQNEAQ. The junction had 11 bases not matched to a gene; V was cut back by 5 bases and J by 4 bases. The CDR3 coding sequence is TGTGCCAGCAGCATCGAGACAGGGTTGAAGTACGAGCAGTACTTC. Protein: CASSIETGLKYEQYF. Supplemented by reference TRBV7-8 and TRBJ2-7, the full variable domain reads GAGVSQSPRYKVAKRGQDVALRCDPISGHVSLFWYQQALGQGPEFLTYFQNEAQLDKSGLPSDRFFAERPEGSVSTLKIQRTQQEDSAVYLCASSIETGLKYEQYFGPGTRLTVT.

The V and J genes are TRBV30 and TRBJ2-5, with D perhaps TRBD2 (7 bases). Germline V gene lookup returns CDR1 GTSNPN and CDR2 SVGIG (reference sequence). This CDR3 comprises 15 residues. Trimming took 4 bases from V and 1 from J, leaving 16 bases between them. CDR3 coding DNA: TGTGCCTGGACCAGAAGGGGAGGGGGCCAAGAGACCCAGTACTTC. It codes for CAWTRRGGGQETQYF.

The chain has TRBV5-1 and TRBJ1-3; D may be TRBD1 (6 bases). The V end lost 3 bases, the J end lost 0 bases, and 10 bases lay between the germline ends. Germline lookup yields CDR1 SGHRS and CDR2 YFSETQ. This CDR3 spans 15 amino acids. CDR3 DNA: TGCGCCAGCAGCTCCGGGGACAACTCTGGAAACACCATATATTTT. Translating it yields CASSSGDNSGNTIYF.

In DNA form, the CDR3 reads TGTGCCAGCAGAATCCTAGCGTTGGAGACCCAGTACTTC. It translates to CASRILALETQYF. The chain carries TRBV9 and TRBJ2-5; weak D call: TRBD2 (6 bases). The CDR3 sequence is 13 residues long. Trimming left V 5 bases short and J 5 bases short, with 13 bases between. In germline, CDR1 is SGDLS, CDR2 YYNGEE.

The gene calls are TRBV14 and TRBJ1-3, with TRBD1 as a possible D gene (6 bases). Per the germline V gene, CDR1 is SGHDN and CDR2 is FVKESK. This CDR3 comprises 13 residues. V lost 2 bases to trimming and J lost 4 bases, with 6 bases between them. This chain's CDR3 is CASSQQGGNTIYF. The CDR3 DNA reads as TGTGCCAGCAGCCAACAGGGGGGAAACACCATATATTTT.

CDR3: CASRRTGDNQPQHF. As DNA, the CDR3 is TGTGCCAGCAGGCGAACAGGGGACAATCAGCCCCAGCATTTT. J is TRBJ1-5 and V is TRBV6-6; 7 bases line up with TRBD1. Germline V gene sequence: CDR1 MNHNY, CDR2 SVGAGI (reference sequence). With 6 bases clipped from V and 3 bases from J, the junction kept 5 bases outside the gene matches. The CDR3 extends over 14 amino acids.